This T cell receptor (beta chain) was captured in a study of cytomegalovirus exposure and HLA in healthy donors. Amplification used 60 Vbeta primers and 13 Jbeta primers. The method was immunoSEQ multiplex PCR; TCRdb's version includes in-frame clones alone and lacks a portion of them. In the table there are 90,000 to 150,000 clones, 80% to 90% of which are singletons. The CDR3 extends over 16 amino acids. V shed 4 bases, J shed 0 bases, and the junction held 4 bases outside the gene matches. Per germline, CDR1 ENHRY and CDR2 SYGVKD. Sequencing was done on a sample of PBMCs. The rearrangement joins TRBV10-3 to TRBJ2-1; 9 bases map to TRBD2. The clonotype was recovered from a man in his forties in good health and CMV-seronegative. CDR3 DNA: TGTGCCATCAGTGGTGATAGCGGGAGCTCCTACAATGAGCAGTTCTTC. It codes for CAISGDSGSSYNEQFF.